Listed here are 27 T cell receptor beta chains from one sample, sequenced in a study of blood T cell repertoires in COVID-19. Using immunoSEQ multiplex PCR, the repertoire was profiled, and TCRdb retains in-frame clones only, with some absent. The repertoire has 130,000 to 150,000 clones, about 80% of them found once; the top ten carry approximately 6.6%. Sequenced material: peripheral blood. These receptor sequences come from a human donor in a cohort sampled during active COVID-19.

The rearrangement joins TRBV21-1 to TRBJ1-1. TRBV21-1 represents a pseudogene. The CDR3 is made up of 13 amino acids. The CDR3 loop reads CASSNRLNTEAFF. The CDR3 DNA sequence: TGTGCCAGCAGCAATCGTTTGAACACTGAAGCTTTCTTT.

The J gene is TRBJ2-3, the V gene TRBV20-1, with a weak D call TRBD2 (7 bases). Trimming took off 3 bases at V and 3 bases at J, with 19 bases between the two ends. Per germline, CDR1 DFQATT and CDR2 SNEGSKA (reference sequence). The CDR3 loop spans 16 amino acids. CDR3 residues: CSASSPPGGRTDTQYF. The CDR3 DNA reads as TGCAGTGCTAGTTCCCCCCCGGGGGGCCGTACAGATACGCAGTATTTT.

The genes are TRBV29-1 and TRBJ1-5, with D uncertain. The V and J ends lost 3 bases and 5 bases respectively, with 17 bases between them. The CDR3 consists of 15 residues. CDR1 and CDR2 (germline): SQVTM, ANQGSEA. In DNA, the CDR3 is TGCAGCGTTGAGGACCCTCGGGATAAATATCAGCCCCAGCATTTT. Translation: CSVEDPRDKYQPQHF. Based on the CDR3 plus reference TRBV29-1 and TRBJ1-5, the full variable domain is SAVISQKPSRDICQRGTSLTIQCQVDSQVTMMFWYRQQPGQSLTLIATANQGSEATYESGFVIDKFPISRPNLTFSTLTVSNMSPEDSSIYLCSVEDPRDKYQPQHFGDGTRLSIL.

This clone was seen just once. The DNA of the CDR3 is TGTGCCAGCAGCTCCCGGACAGGTATCACAGATACGCAGTATTTT. Its translation is CASSSRTGITDTQYF. The chain has TRBV7-9 and TRBJ2-3; 7 bases are a match to TRBD1. CDR1 is SEHNR and CDR2 is FQNEAQ in the germline V gene (reference sequence). Germline trimming cut 4 bases from V and 2 bases from J; bases unmatched to any gene: 6. The CDR3 loop spans 15 amino acids.

The CDR3 is CASSSRGRLTDTQYF. The CDR3, as DNA: TGCGCCAGCAGCTCTAGGGGGCGACTCACAGATACGCAGTATTTT. The V gene is TRBV5-1, the J gene TRBJ2-3; 7 bases match TRBD1. CDR3 size: 15 residues. The ends lost 3 bases at V and 2 bases at J; junction bases unmatched: 6. Germline V gene data show CDR1 as SGHRS and CDR2 as YFSETQ.

The chain has TRBV4-1 and TRBJ2-5; TRBD1 might be the D (5 bases). Trimming cost V 1 base and J 0 bases, with 12 bases left between them. The CDR3 extends over 16 amino acids. Germline lookup yields CDR1 MGHRA and CDR2 YSYEKL. Written as DNA, the CDR3 is TGCGCCAGCAGCCAAGGCAGAAGGGGCTACCAAGAGACCCAGTACTTC. It codes for CASSQGRRGYQETQYF.

The chain links TRBV6-5 to TRBJ2-3; TRBD2 might be the D (7 bases). V was pared by 8 bases and J by 0 bases, with 12 bases between. CDR1 is MNHEY and CDR2 is SVGAGI in the germline V gene. This CDR3 region has 14 residues. This chain's CDR3 is CASAGASSTDTQYF. The CDR3 nucleotides read TGTGCCAGCGCGGGGGCGTCAAGCACAGATACGCAGTATTTT.

The rearrangement joins TRBV6-5 to TRBJ1-4, with a tentative D call TRBD1 (5 bases). This CDR3 is built from 15 residues. Trimming took 2 bases from V and 6 from J, leaving 13 bases between them. Germline CDR1 is MNHEY and CDR2 is SVGAGI. The DNA for the CDR3 is TGTGCCAGCAGTTACATTAGATCGGGGGATGAAAAACTGTTTTTT. This encodes CASSYIRSGDEKLFF.

The chain links TRBV12-3 or TRBV12-4 to TRBJ2-2, with D perhaps TRBD1 (6 bases). V shed 5 bases and J shed 7 bases, with 11 bases lying between them. This CDR3 is 13 amino acids long. As DNA, the CDR3 is TGTGCCAGCAGTCCAGGGGCGGTCGGGGAGCTGTTTTTT. This codes for CASSPGAVGELFF.

V gene TRBV4-3 combines with J gene TRBJ2-3; D gene unclear. The germline gives CDR1 LGHNA, CDR2 YSLEER. The V and J ends lost 0 bases and 2 bases respectively, with 6 bases between them. CDR3 size: 14 residues. CDR3 protein: CASSQDINTDTQYF. The DNA for the CDR3 is TGCGCCAGCAGCCAAGATATTAACACAGATACGCAGTATTTT.

This chain connects TRBV30 to TRBJ2-7; 7 bases align to TRBD1. The CDR3 consists of 15 residues. V gave up 0 bases and J gave up 3 bases; unmatched junction bases: 8. The germline V gene encodes CDR1 GTSNPN and CDR2 SVGIG (reference sequence). CDR3 DNA: TGTGCCTGGAGTGTACCAGGTCCAGGGGGCTACGAGCAGTACTTC. Amino acids: CAWSVPGPGGYEQYF.

V and J are TRBV7-8 and TRBJ2-5; perhaps TRBD2 as D (5 bases). Germline V gene data show CDR1 as SGHVS and CDR2 as FQNEAQ. This CDR3 region has 12 residues. Trimming removed 2 bases at V and 5 bases at J, with 6 bases between. The CDR3 DNA follows: TGTGCCAGCAGCTTACCGGGGGAGACCCAGTACTTC. Translation gives CASSLPGETQYF.

V gene TRBV19 combines with J gene TRBJ1-5, with TRBD1 matching over 8 bases. The CDR3 is 16 residues long. V lost 4 bases to trimming and J lost 6 bases; unmatched junction nucleotides: 11. CDR1 and CDR2 from the germline V gene are LNHDA and SQIVND (reference sequence). CDR3 nucleotides: TGTGCCAGTAGTACAGACGGACAGGGATACAGTCAGCCCCAGCATTTT. This sequence encodes CASSTDGQGYSQPQHF.

This chain joins TRBV10-3 and TRBJ2-2; 10 nucleotides agree with TRBD1. Looked up from germline, CDR1 is ENHRY and CDR2 is SYGVKD. This CDR3 region has 18 residues. V trimming: 4 bases; J trimming: 7 bases; junction bases outside the gene matches: 15. CDR3 DNA: TGTGCCATCAGTGCCCGCGGACAGGGGGGTGTAACTGGCGGGGAGCTGTTTTTT. Translating it yields CAISARGQGGVTGGELFF.

As to this clone: The same CDR3 also results from other DNA sequences found in this sample. The chain recombines TRBV19 with TRBJ1-2; D not resolved. Between the trimmed V and J ends, which lost 6 bases and 8 bases, there was a span of 10 bases. There are 11 residues in the CDR3. CDR1 is LNHDA, CDR2 SQIVND, per germline (reference sequence). CDR3 amino acids: CASRTDRGYTF. As DNA, the CDR3 is TGTGCCAGTAGAACAGATAGAGGCTACACCTTC.

The V call is TRBV2, the J call TRBJ2-5, with 13 bases fitting TRBD2. Germline V gene sequence: CDR1 SNHLY, CDR2 FYNNEI. The ends lost 7 bases at V and 5 bases at J; junction bases unmatched: 4. The CDR3 length is 14 residues. The CDR3 nucleotides read TGTGCCAGCATCCCGGGACTAGCGGGGGAGACCCAGTACTTC. Protein product: CASIPGLAGETQYF.

Notes on this clone: Other DNA sequences in this specimen translate into the identical CDR3. The chain is built from TRBV7-2 and TRBJ1-5; D possibly corresponds to TRBD1 (6 bases). The CDR3 is made up of 15 amino acids. Germline V gene data show CDR1 as SGHTA and CDR2 as FQGNSA. V dropped 0 bases and J dropped 1 base, with 7 bases sitting between them. In DNA, the CDR3 is TGTGCCAGCAGCTTAGCCGGACAGAGCAATCAGCCCCAGCATTTT. It is translated as CASSLAGQSNQPQHF.

This clone was detected once. The chain couples TRBV4-2 to TRBJ1-1; perhaps TRBD1 as D (6 bases). Germline V CDR1 and CDR2: LGHNA, YNFKEQ. The CDR3 loop spans 18 amino acids. Trimming stripped 1 base from V and 3 bases from J, with 21 bases between. The CDR3 reads CASSQVLREGGVDTEAFF. DNA of the CDR3: TGTGCCAGCAGCCAAGTTCTCCGGGAGGGGGGTGTGGACACTGAAGCTTTCTTT.

This chain joins TRBV4-2 and TRBJ1-4, with D unclear. This CDR3 is built from 13 residues. CDR1 is LGHNA and CDR2 is YNFKEQ in the germline V gene. V was pared by 0 bases and J by 7 bases, with 6 bases between. The CDR3 sequence is CASSQDPSEKLFF. CDR3 sequence (DNA): TGTGCCAGCAGCCAAGATCCCAGTGAAAAACTGTTTTTT.

The genes are TRBV3-1 (or the pseudogene TRBV3-2) and TRBJ1-2; D might be TRBD1 (5 bases). The CDR3 contains 13 residues. V gave up 1 base and J gave up 3 bases, with 6 bases separating them. The germline CDR1 and CDR2 sequences are LGHDT and YNNKEL (reference sequence). The CDR3 is CASSQVRDYGYTF. As DNA, the CDR3 is TGTGCCAGCAGCCAAGTCAGGGACTATGGCTACACCTTC.

The V gene is TRBV7-3, the J gene TRBJ2-2, with D hard to call. Germline V gene lookup returns CDR1 SGHTA and CDR2 FQGTGA. Between the trimmed V and J ends, which lost 5 bases and 5 bases, there was a span of 9 bases. CDR3 size: 13 residues. CDR3 bases: TGTGCCAGCAGCCCTGACTTTACCGGGGAGCTGTTTTTT. This translates into CASSPDFTGELFF.

This chain uses TRBV9 with TRBJ2-1, with 8 bases lining up with TRBD2. The germline CDR1 and CDR2 sequences are SGDLS and YYNGEE. This CDR3 spans 14 amino acids. The V and J ends lost 2 bases and 5 bases, in that order; junction bases with no gene match: 3. CDR3 residues: CASSVRGGNNEQFF. The CDR3 DNA reads as TGTGCCAGCAGCGTCCGCGGGGGGAACAATGAGCAGTTCTTC.

The chain is built from TRBV10-1 and TRBJ1-5, with a possible D match to TRBD1 (6 bases). This CDR3 has 20 residues. CDR1 and CDR2 from the germline V gene are WNHNN and SYGVQD (reference sequence). V was shortened by 2 bases and J by 5 bases, with 28 bases between the two germline ends. The CDR3 loop is CASSEPLLGLGRQEDQPQHF. The CDR3 coding sequence is TGCGCCAGCAGTGAGCCTTTGTTAGGGCTAGGGAGACAGGAGGATCAGCCCCAGCATTTT.

This chain uses TRBV27 with TRBJ2-7, with D perhaps TRBD1 (6 bases). Germline assignment: CDR1 MNHEY and CDR2 SMNVEV (reference sequence). Between the trimmed V and J ends, which lost 5 bases and 0 bases, there was a span of 11 bases. There are 14 residues in the CDR3. The CDR3 protein is CASSKQGPSYEQYF. The CDR3 DNA reads as TGTGCCAGCAGTAAACAGGGCCCCTCCTACGAGCAGTACTTC.

The chain has TRBV19 and TRBJ2-7; 9 nucleotides line up with TRBD2. V dropped 8 bases and J dropped 2; count of bases not matched to a gene: 7. The CDR3 is 14 amino acids. Germline CDR1 reads LNHDA; CDR2 reads SQIVND (reference sequence). CDR3 in amino acids: CASSRTSDTYEQYF. The CDR3 region has the DNA TGTGCCAGTTCGAGGACTAGCGACACCTACGAGCAGTACTTC.

The chain recombines TRBV29-1 with TRBJ2-2, with a possible D match to TRBD2 (7 bases). The V end lost 7 bases, the J end lost 2 bases, and 14 bases lay between the germline ends. Germline CDR1 reads SQVTM; CDR2 reads ANQGSEA. CDR3 length equals 14 residues. In DNA, the CDR3 is TGCAGCGGCAAGGGGGGGGTAAACACCGGGGAGCTGTTTTTT. Its translation is CSGKGGVNTGELFF.

The CDR3 loop reads CASSPMASGGATDTQYF. The CDR3 nucleotides are TGTGCCAGCAGCCCTATGGCTAGCGGGGGGGCAACAGATACGCAGTATTTT. The genes are TRBV7-6 and TRBJ2-3, with 12 bases matching TRBD2. V dropped 5 bases and J dropped 3; count of bases not matched to a gene: 9. The V gene's germline CDR1 is SGHVS and CDR2 FNYEAQ. The CDR3 has 17 amino acids.